Below, 5 T cell receptor beta chains from the same sample are listed, as sequenced in a study of shared clonotypes between healthy human individuals. Some clones are missing from TCRdb's copy, which holds only in-frame ones; the method was immunoSEQ multiplex PCR. This table has approximately 2.5 million clones, about 92% appearing once. The specimen was naive CD4+ T cells sorted from blood. Subset here: CD45RA+ positively selected. Source of these receptors: a man younger than 35 in good health.

The V gene is TRBV6-4, the J gene TRBJ2-7; 7 bases are a match to TRBD2. V lost 4 bases and J lost 0; bases outside the gene matches: 3. Germline CDR1 MRHNA, CDR2 SNTAGT. The CDR3 sequence is 14 residues long. The DNA for the CDR3 is TGTGCCAGCAGTGTAGGGGAGGGCTCCTACGAGCAGTACTTC. Amino acids: CASSVGEGSYEQYF.

Note on this clone: The junction does not match germline at one end; this may be a read error. The gene calls are TRBV7-7 and TRBJ2-2; D may be TRBD2 (5 bases). The CDR3 covers 16 residues. Germline V gives CDR1 SSHAT, CDR2 FNYEAQ (reference sequence). In DNA form, the CDR3 reads TGTGCTAGCAGCTTAATGAGGGCGACGAACACCGGGGAGCTGTTTTTT. This encodes CASSLMRATNTGELFF.

CDR3 DNA sequence: TGTGCCAGCAGCGCCGGGACTAGCGGGGTCCAAGAGACCCAGTACTTC. Protein sequence: CASSAGTSGVQETQYF. The chain recombines TRBV9 with TRBJ2-5; TRBD2 matches 13 bases. Germline assignment: CDR1 SGDLS and CDR2 YYNGEE. V lost 3 bases, J lost 1 base, and 3 bases stayed unmatched. The CDR3 runs 16 residues.

The CDR3 bases are TGTGCCAGCAGCTTAGCAATGGGACAGGGCATCGGTGGTGGCTACACCTTC. It is translated as CASSLAMGQGIGGGYTF. The chain couples TRBV7-8 to TRBJ1-2; 9 bases map to TRBD1. V was pared by 0 bases and J by 7 bases, with 12 bases of the junction left unmatched. Germline V gene lookup returns CDR1 SGHVS and CDR2 FQNEAQ. The CDR3 is made up of 17 amino acids.

The chain combines TRBV5-1 with TRBJ2-2, with 7 bases fitting TRBD2. V lost 5 bases to trimming and J lost 3 bases; unmatched junction nucleotides: 4. Germline-derived CDR1 and CDR2 are SGHRS and YFSETQ. The CDR3 is 14 amino acids. Here the CDR3 reads CASSIGGYTGELFF. CDR3 in DNA: TGCGCCAGCAGTATCGGGGGGTACACCGGGGAGCTGTTTTTT.